This T cell receptor (beta chain) was captured in a study of blood T cell repertoires in COVID-19. This table comes from immunoSEQ multiplex PCR, and its TCRdb copy is limited to in-frame clones, with some not included. The repertoire holds about 82,000 clones, with around four fifths as singletons. This TCR derives from a man older than 75 with active or convalescent COVID-19. The sequencing sample was made of peripheral blood.

The CDR3 sequence is CASSLASLGNEQFF. CDR3 sequence (DNA): TGTGCCAGCAGCTTGGCTAGTTTAGGCAATGAGCAGTTCTTC. The rearrangement links TRBV5-4 to TRBJ2-1; D gene uncertain. CDR1 and CDR2 from the germline V gene are SGHNT and YYREEE (reference sequence). Between the trimmed V and J ends, which lost 0 bases and 6 bases, there was a span of 10 bases. The CDR3 totals 14 residues.